This T cell receptor beta chain was profiled in a study of identical twins. TCRdb reanalysed the 5' RACE reads using MiXCR and keeps one entry per CDR3 protein. Here the sample spans 650,000 to 750,000 distinct CDR3 sequences, less than 25% being singletons. Germline loops: CDR1 SEHNR, CDR2 FQNEAQ (reference sequence). Trimming stripped 4 bases from V and 5 bases from J, with 14 bases between. There are 15 residues in the CDR3. Another study also made use of these data, one on T cells expressing NK-cell markers. From that report: Eight donors were sequenced, of whom seven were HCMV-seropositive, while the remaining one was HCMV-seronegative. No clear determination of HCMV specificity was made for expanded NKG2C+ T cell clones.

Sequenced material: PBMCs. The chain has TRBV7-9 and TRBJ1-4; a weak D match, TRBD1 (6 bases). The source is a woman younger than 35 in good health. CDR3 in DNA: TGTGCCAGCAGCTCCGAGTGGGACACCAATGAAAAACTGTTTTTT. It is translated as CASSSEWDTNEKLFF.